This T cell receptor (beta chain) emerged from a study of cytomegalovirus exposure and HLA in healthy donors. Study observations and caveats: When analyzed later, a missense DCLRE1C variant was found to be linked to TCR beta V- and J-gene trimming.

About this clone: Its matching antigen is unknown.

Researchers ran the PCR with 60 Vbeta and 13 Jbeta primers. Only in-frame clones appear in the TCRdb table, and some are missing; sequencing was by immunoSEQ multiplex PCR. The sample totals 90,000 to 100,000 clones. Sequences were obtained from PBMCs. The sequence derives from a woman aged 30 to 39 in good health and CMV-seronegative.

The CDR3 reads CASSQVPAYGYTF. The CDR3 DNA reads as TGTGCCAGCAGCCAGGTTCCGGCCTATGGCTACACCTTC. The chain recombines TRBV6-5 with TRBJ1-2; D is unclear. Germline CDR1 reads MNHEY; CDR2 reads SVGAGI. The CDR3 loop spans 13 amino acids. V was cut by 6 bases and J by 4 bases, with 12 bases left in between.